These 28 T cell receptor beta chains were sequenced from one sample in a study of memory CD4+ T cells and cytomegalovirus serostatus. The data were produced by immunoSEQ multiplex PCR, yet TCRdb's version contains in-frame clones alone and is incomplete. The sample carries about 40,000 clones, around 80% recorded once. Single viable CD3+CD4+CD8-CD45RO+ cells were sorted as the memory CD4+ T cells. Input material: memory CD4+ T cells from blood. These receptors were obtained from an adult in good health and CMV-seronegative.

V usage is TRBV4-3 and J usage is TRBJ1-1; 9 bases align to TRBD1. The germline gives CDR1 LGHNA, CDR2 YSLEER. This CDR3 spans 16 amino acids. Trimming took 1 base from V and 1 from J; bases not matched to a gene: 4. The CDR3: CASSQVRGQGNTEAFF. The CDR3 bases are TGCGCCAGCAGCCAAGTTAGGGGACAGGGGAACACTGAAGCTTTCTTT.

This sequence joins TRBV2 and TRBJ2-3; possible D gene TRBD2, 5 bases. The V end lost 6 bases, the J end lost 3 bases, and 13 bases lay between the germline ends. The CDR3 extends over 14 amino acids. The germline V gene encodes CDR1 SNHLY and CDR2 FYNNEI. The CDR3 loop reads CASSAMDWTDTQYF. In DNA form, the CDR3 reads TGTGCCAGCAGCGCTATGGACTGGACAGATACGCAGTATTTT.

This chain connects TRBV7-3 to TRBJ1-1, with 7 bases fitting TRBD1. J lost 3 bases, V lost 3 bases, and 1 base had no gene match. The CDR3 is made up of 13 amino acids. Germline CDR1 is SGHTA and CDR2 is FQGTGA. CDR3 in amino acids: CASSFDRDTEAFF. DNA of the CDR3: TGTGCCAGCAGCTTTGACAGGGACACTGAAGCTTTCTTT.

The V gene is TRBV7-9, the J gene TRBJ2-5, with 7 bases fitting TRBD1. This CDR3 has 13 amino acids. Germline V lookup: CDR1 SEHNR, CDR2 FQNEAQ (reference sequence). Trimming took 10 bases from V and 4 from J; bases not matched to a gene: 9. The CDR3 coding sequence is TGTGCCACCCGGACAGGTTACGGAGAGACCCAGTACTTC. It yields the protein CATRTGYGETQYF.

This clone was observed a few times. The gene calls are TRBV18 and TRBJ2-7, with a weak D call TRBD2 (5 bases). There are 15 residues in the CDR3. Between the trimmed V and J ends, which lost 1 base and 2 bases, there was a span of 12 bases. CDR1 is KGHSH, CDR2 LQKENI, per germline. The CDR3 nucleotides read TGTGCCAGCTCACCACAGGGAAATAGCGCCTACGAGCAGTACTTC. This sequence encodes CASSPQGNSAYEQYF.

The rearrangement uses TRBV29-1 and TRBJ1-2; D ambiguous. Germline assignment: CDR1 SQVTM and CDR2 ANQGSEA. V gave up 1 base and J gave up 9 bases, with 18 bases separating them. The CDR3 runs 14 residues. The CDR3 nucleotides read TGCAGCGTTGAAGCTCGCCAAGTGAGGGATAGCTACACCTTC. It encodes CSVEARQVRDSYTF.

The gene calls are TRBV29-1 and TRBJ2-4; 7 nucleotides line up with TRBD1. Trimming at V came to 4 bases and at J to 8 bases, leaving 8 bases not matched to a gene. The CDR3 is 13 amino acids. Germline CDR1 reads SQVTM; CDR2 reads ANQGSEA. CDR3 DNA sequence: TGCAGCGTTGCGGGGAACAGGGGATACATTCAGTACTTC. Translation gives CSVAGNRGYIQYF.

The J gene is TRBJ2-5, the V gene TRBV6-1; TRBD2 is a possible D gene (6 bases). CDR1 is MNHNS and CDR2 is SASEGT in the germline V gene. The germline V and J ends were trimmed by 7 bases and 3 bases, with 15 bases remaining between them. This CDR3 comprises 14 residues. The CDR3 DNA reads TGTGCCAGCACCGAGGTGCGGGGAGAAGAGACCCAGTACTTC. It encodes CASTEVRGEETQYF.

This chain's CDR3 is CASSSMTSGAYYEQYF. CDR3 coding DNA: TGCGCCAGCAGCTCGATGACTAGCGGGGCATACTACGAGCAGTACTTC. V is TRBV5-1 and J is TRBJ2-7, with TRBD2 matching over 11 bases. CDR1 SGHRS and CDR2 YFSETQ come from the germline V gene. V gave up 3 bases and J gave up 3 bases; unmatched junction bases: 8. The CDR3 runs 16 residues.

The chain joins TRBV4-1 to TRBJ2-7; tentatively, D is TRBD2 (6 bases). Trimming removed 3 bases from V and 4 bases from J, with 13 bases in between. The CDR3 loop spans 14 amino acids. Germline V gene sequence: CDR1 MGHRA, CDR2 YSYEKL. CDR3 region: CASSQAIGGYEQYF. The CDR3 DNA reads TGCGCCAGCAGCCAGGCCATAGGAGGGTACGAGCAGTACTTC.

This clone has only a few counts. For the CDR3, the DNA is TGTGCCAGCAGTACGACAGGGTTCAACTATGGCTACACCTTC. It translates to CASSTTGFNYGYTF. The rearrangement joins TRBV25-1 to TRBJ1-2; TRBD1 aligns across 7 bases. The germline gives CDR1 MGHDK, CDR2 SYGVNS. V trimming: 5 bases; J trimming: 2 bases; junction bases outside the gene matches: 5. The CDR3 is 14 amino acids.

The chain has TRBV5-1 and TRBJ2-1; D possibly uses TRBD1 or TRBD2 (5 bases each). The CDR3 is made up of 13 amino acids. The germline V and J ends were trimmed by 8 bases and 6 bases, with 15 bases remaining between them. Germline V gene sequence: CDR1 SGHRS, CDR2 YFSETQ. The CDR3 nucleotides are TGCGCCAGACTGTCCGGGACCCCCAATGAGCAGTTCTTC. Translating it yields CARLSGTPNEQFF.

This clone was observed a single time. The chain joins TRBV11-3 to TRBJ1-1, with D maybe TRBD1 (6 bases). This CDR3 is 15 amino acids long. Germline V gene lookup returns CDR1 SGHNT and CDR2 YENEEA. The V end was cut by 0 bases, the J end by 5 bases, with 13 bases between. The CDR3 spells CASSLDGGLGTEAFF. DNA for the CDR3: TGTGCCAGCAGCTTAGATGGGGGCTTGGGAACTGAAGCTTTCTTT.

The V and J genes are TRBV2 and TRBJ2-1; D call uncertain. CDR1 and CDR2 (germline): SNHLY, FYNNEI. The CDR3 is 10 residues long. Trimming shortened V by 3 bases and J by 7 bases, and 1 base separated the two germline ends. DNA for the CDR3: TGTGCCAGCAGTGATAATGAGCAGTTCTTC. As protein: CASSDNEQFF.

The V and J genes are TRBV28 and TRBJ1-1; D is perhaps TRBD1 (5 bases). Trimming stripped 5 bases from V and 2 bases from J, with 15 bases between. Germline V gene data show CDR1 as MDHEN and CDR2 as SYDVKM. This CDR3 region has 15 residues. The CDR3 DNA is TGTGCCAGCAGTCCACATCGGGGGAGTAACACTGAAGCTTTCTTT. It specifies CASSPHRGSNTEAFF.

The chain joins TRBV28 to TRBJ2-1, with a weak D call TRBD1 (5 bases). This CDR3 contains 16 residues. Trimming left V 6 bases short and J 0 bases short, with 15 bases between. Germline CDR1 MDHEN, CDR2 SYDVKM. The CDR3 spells CASSLTGDSSYNEQFF. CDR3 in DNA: TGTGCCAGCAGCCTTACCGGCGACAGCTCCTACAATGAGCAGTTCTTC.

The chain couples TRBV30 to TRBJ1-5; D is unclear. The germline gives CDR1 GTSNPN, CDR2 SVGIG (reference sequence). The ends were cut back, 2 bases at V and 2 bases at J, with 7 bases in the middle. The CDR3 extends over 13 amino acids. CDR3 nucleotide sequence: TGTGCCTGGAGTACTTTCGGCAATCAGCCCCAGCATTTT. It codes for CAWSTFGNQPQHF.

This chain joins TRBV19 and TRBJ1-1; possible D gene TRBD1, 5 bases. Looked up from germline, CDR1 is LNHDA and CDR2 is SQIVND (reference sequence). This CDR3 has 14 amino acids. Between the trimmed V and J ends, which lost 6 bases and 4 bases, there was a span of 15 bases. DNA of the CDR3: TGTGCCAGTAGGCACCCCCGGGACGGCACTGAAGCTTTCTTT. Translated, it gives CASRHPRDGTEAFF.

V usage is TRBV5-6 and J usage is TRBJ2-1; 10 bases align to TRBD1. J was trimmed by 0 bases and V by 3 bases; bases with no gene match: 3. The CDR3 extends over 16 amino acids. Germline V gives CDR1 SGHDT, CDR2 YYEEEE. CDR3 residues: CASSWGTGDSYNEQFF. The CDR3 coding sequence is TGTGCCAGCAGCTGGGGGACAGGGGACTCCTACAATGAGCAGTTCTTC.

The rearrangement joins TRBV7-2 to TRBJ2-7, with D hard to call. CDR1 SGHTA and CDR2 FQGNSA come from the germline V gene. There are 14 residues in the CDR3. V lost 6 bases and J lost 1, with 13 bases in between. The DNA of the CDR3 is TGTGCCAGCAGGGCAACCTTAGATTCCTACGAGCAGTACTTC. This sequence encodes CASRATLDSYEQYF.

In DNA form, the CDR3 reads TGTGCCAGCAGCCCAGGGGTTAACACCGGGGAGCTGTTTTTT. The encoded protein is CASSPGVNTGELFF. V usage is TRBV9 and J usage is TRBJ2-2, with D perhaps matching TRBD1 (6 bases). The CDR3 is 14 amino acids. The germline gives CDR1 SGDLS, CDR2 YYNGEE. The V end lost 4 bases, the J end lost 2 bases, and 9 bases lay between the germline ends. The full variable domain, its missing parts supplied by reference TRBV9 and TRBJ2-2, is DSGVTQTPKHLITATGQRVTLRCSPRSGDLSVYWYQQSLDQGLQFLIQYYNGEERAKGNILERFSAQQFPDLHSELNLSSLELGDSALYFCASSPGVNTGELFFGEGSRLTVL.

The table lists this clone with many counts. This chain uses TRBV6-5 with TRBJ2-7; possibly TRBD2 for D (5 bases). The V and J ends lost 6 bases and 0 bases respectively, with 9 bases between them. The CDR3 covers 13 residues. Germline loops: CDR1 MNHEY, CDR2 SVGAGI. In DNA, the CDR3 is TGTGCCAGCAGGGAAACTAGCTCCTACGAGCAGTACTTC. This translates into CASRETSSYEQYF.

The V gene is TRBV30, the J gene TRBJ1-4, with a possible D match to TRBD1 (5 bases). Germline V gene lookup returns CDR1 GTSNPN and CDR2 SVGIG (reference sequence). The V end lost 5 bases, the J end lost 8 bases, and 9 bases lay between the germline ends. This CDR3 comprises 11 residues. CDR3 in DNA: TGTGCCTGGGGGGGACTCGAAAAACTGTTTTTT. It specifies CAWGGLEKLFF.

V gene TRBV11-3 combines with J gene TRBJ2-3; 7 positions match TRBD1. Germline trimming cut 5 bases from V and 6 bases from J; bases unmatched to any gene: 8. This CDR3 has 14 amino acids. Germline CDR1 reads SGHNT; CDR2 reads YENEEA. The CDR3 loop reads CASSQGEPGDTQYF. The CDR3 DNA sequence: TGTGCCAGCAGCCAGGGGGAGCCCGGGGATACGCAGTATTTT.

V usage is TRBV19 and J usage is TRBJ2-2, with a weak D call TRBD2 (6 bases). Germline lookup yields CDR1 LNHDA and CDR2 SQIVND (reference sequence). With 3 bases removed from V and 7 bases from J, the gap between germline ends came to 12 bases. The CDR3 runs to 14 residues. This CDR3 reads CASSMGGSGGELFF. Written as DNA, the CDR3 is TGTGCCAGTAGTATGGGGGGAAGCGGCGGGGAGCTGTTTTTT.

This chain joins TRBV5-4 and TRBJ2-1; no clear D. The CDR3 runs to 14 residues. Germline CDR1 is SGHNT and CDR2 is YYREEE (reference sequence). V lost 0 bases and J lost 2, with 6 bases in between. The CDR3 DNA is TGTGCCAGCAGCTTGGGCAGAGCCTACAATGAGCAGTTCTTC. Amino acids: CASSLGRAYNEQFF.

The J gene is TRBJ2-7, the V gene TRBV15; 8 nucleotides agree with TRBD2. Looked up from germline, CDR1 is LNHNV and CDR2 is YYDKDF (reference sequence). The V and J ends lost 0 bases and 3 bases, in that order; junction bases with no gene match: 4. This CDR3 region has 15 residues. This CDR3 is CATSRDSAGGYEQYF. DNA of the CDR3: TGTGCCACCAGCAGAGATTCTGCGGGAGGCTACGAGCAGTACTTC.

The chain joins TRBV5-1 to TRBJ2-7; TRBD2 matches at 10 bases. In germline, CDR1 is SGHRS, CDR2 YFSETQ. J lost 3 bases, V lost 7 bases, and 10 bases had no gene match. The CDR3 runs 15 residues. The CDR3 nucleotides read TGCGCCAGCTCATGGACAGCGGGAGGGGTCTACGAGCAGTACTTC. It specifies CASSWTAGGVYEQYF.